This T cell receptor (beta chain) comes out of a study of blood T cell repertoires in COVID-19. Across the whole study: Researchers got acute and convalescent COVID-19 samples from the United States, Italy and Spain.

Enrolment of Seattle patients took place during active infection, and they were followed longitudinally. Trimming stripped 7 bases from V and 4 bases from J, with 16 bases between. This CDR3 comprises 14 residues. Germline V lookup: CDR1 SNHLY, CDR2 FYNNEI. Source study methods: Reference gene primer amplification gave estimated nucleated cell counts. The assay was immunoSEQ multiplex PCR, and TCRdb's table has in-frame clones only and misses some. That table supplies the V and J calls and clone size; D and trimming were determined from the DNA. The table has fewer than 300,000 clones, roughly 92% seen once.

This TCR derives from a woman aged 30 to 39 with COVID-19, enrolled during active disease. This sequence joins TRBV2 and TRBJ1-1; D is undetermined. The sequenced sample consisted of peripheral blood. The CDR3 region has the DNA TGTGCCAGCACCCCTTCATTGAGAAGCACTGAAGCTTTCTTT. It specifies CASTPSLRSTEAFF. Looking up the rest from reference TRBV2 and TRBJ1-1 gives the full variable domain: EPEVTQTPSHQVTQMGQEVILRCVPISNHLYFYWYRQILGQKVEFLVSFYNNEISEKSEIFDDQFSVERPDGSNFTLKIRSTKLEDSAMYFCASTPSLRSTEAFFGQGTRLTVV.